A selection of T cell receptor beta chains follows, all from one sample in a study of cytomegalovirus exposure and HLA in healthy donors. The table came from immunoSEQ multiplex PCR; TCRdb's copy has only in-frame clones and leaves some out. The sample contains 150,000 to 160,000 clones, less than 85% of which appear only once. The sequencing input was PBMCs. These receptors were obtained from a woman aged 45-60 years in good health and CMV-seropositive. Both conserved end residues are part of each CDR3. The order of the fields is D gene, J gene, V gene, clone size, CDR3 DNA, CDR3 protein. A D gene is named only where the DNA matches it firmly. A row's size may be missing; if present it is once, few, many or a size class.

>TRBD2|TRBJ2-7|TRBV6-5|-
TGTGCCAGCAGCATGACTAGCGGGGTGATCTACGAGCAGTACTTC
CASSMTSGVIYEQYF
>-|TRBJ2-7|TRBV2|few
TGTGCCAGCAATCAGGATTCGACCGACGAGCAGTACTTC
CASNQDSTDEQYF
>-|TRBJ2-4|TRBV18|-
TGTGCCAGCTCACCACTAGTTCACAGCGGAGTAGCCAAAAACATTCAGTACTTC
CASSPLVHSGVAKNIQYF
>TRBD1|TRBJ1-1|TRBV9|-
TGTGCCAGCAGCGCCGGGACAGGGGTGAGTAACACTGAAGCTTTCTTT
CASSAGTGVSNTEAFF
>-|TRBJ1-3|TRBV6-5|-
TGTGCCAGCAGTCCGGGAACCTACTCTGGAAACACCATATATTTT
CASSPGTYSGNTIYF
>TRBD1|TRBJ1-1|TRBV19|-
TGTGCCAGTAGTGTTCAGGGGGCCCCTGAAGCTTTCTTT
CASSVQGAPEAFF
>-|TRBJ1-4|TRBV5-1|-
TGCGCCAGCGGGCAGGGGACATCTGAAAAACTGTTTTTT
CASGQGTSEKLFF
>TRBD1|TRBJ1-1|TRBV5-4|-
TGTGCCAGCAGCTTAGACAGGGGGGCAGGCACTGAAGCTTTCTTT
CASSLDRGAGTEAFF
>-|TRBJ1-5|TRBV7-9|-
TGTGCCAGCAGCTTCTATAGCAATCAGCCCCAGCATTTT
CASSFYSNQPQHF
>-|TRBJ1-1|TRBV5-6|few
TGTGCCAGCAGCTTGGAACCGGGAGCGAGCACTGAAGCTTTCTTT
CASSLEPGASTEAFF
>-|TRBJ1-4|TRBV7-8|-
TGTGCCAGCAGCTTAACCCGAGGAGCAACTAATGAAAAACTGTTTTTT
CASSLTRGATNEKLFF
>-|TRBJ2-3|TRBV9|-
TGTGCCAGCAGCGTACAGGCGGGGTGGACAGATACGCAGTATTTT
CASSVQAGWTDTQYF
>TRBD1|TRBJ2-4|TRBV6-1|-
TGTGCCAGCAGTGACGGGACAGGGGGCGATTTCATAGCCAAAAACATTCAGTACTTC
CASSDGTGGDFIAKNIQYF
>-|TRBJ2-2|TRBV4-1|few
TGCGCCAGCAGCCAACGGGTAACGGACACCGGGGAGCTGTTTTTT
CASSQRVTDTGELFF
>-|TRBJ2-2|TRBV6-1|-
TGTGCCAGCGGACAGACCCTCGGGACCGGGGAGCTGTTTTTT
CASGQTLGTGELFF
>-|TRBJ2-7|TRBV6-5|many
TGTGCCAGCAGCTCCTCGGCCAGGGGAGTTTACGAGCAGTACTTC
CASSSSARGVYEQYF
>-|TRBJ2-7|TRBV6-1|-
TGTGCCAGCAGTGAAAACTGGGAGCAGTACTTC
CASSENWEQYF
>-|TRBJ2-3|TRBV7-3|-
TGTGCCAGCAGCTCAGGACAGTTCACAGATACGCAGTATTTT
CASSSGQFTDTQYF
>-|TRBJ2-2|TRBV4-3|-
TGCGCCAGCAGCCACAGGGCGCTAGGGGGGGAGCTGTTTTTT
CASSHRALGGELFF
>TRBD1|TRBJ1-6|TRBV30|few
TGTGCCTGGAGTGTAGGGACAGGGGATTCACCCCTCCACTTT
CAWSVGTGDSPLHF
>TRBD1|TRBJ1-6|TRBV28|-
TGTGCCAGCAGTACCGGACAGGGGAATAATTCACCCCTCCACTTT
CASSTGQGNNSPLHF
>-|TRBJ1-3|TRBV19|-
TGTGCCAGTACCCAGGTTTCTGGAAACACCATATATTTT
CASTQVSGNTIYF
>-|TRBJ2-5|TRBV7-9|-
TGTGCCAGCAGCATCCGCTCCCAGGGGTTGCATGACAACCAAGAGACCCAGTACTTC
CASSIRSQGLHDNQETQYF
>-|TRBJ1-6|TRBV5-1|-
TGCGCCAGCAGCGAGGACGACAGACTCAATTCACCCCTCCACTTT
CASSEDDRLNSPLHF
>TRBD1|TRBJ1-6|TRBV6-6|few
TGTGCCAGCAGTTACTCCCCAGGGGGTAATTCACCCCTCCACTTT
CASSYSPGGNSPLHF
>TRBD2|TRBJ2-7|TRBV6-6|-
TGTGCCAGCAGTGGGGGACTAGCGGAACTCTACGAGCAGTACTTC
CASSGGLAELYEQYF
>TRBD1|TRBJ2-3|TRBV10-3|-
TGTGCCACCTGGGCGGGTGGGACAGGGAGGACAGATACGCAGTATTTT
CATWAGGTGRTDTQYF
>TRBD1|TRBJ1-5|TRBV19|-
TGTGCCAGTAGTCCTGGGACAGCCAGCAATCAGCCCCAGCATTTT
CASSPGTASNQPQHF
>-|TRBJ2-1|TRBV19|-
TGTGCCAGTAGTTTAAACATTGAGCAGTTCTTC
CASSLNIEQFF
>-|TRBJ2-2|TRBV7-2|-
TGTGCCAGCAGCCCCGGGACTCTCAACACCGGGGAGCTGTTTTTT
CASSPGTLNTGELFF
>-|TRBJ1-1|TRBV6-1|-
TGTGCCAGCAGACCAGTGAAATGGCAAGCTTTCTTT
CASRPVKWQAFF
>TRBD2|TRBJ2-3|TRBV18|-
TGTGCCAGCTCACCAAGGACTAGCGGAGATACGCAGTATTTT
CASSPRTSGDTQYF
>TRBD1|TRBJ1-2|TRBV28|-
TGTGCCAGCAGCACCGTCCGAGGACAGGGCTATGGCTACACCTTC
CASSTVRGQGYGYTF
>-|TRBJ2-3|TRBV4-2|-
TGTGCCAGCAGCCAAGCCTTATCCGGAGATACGCAGTATTTT
CASSQALSGDTQYF
>TRBD1|TRBJ1-4|TRBV4-3|-
TGCGCCAGCAGCCAAGGAGGGACAGGGTCTGAAAAACTGTTTTTT
CASSQGGTGSEKLFF
>-|TRBJ1-3|TRBV19|once
TGTGCCAGTCGCGCTTTAAACACCATATATTTT
CASRALNTIYF
>TRBD1|TRBJ2-2|TRBV19|-
TGTGCCAGTAGGACAGGGGACCGCATCGGGGAGCTGTTTTTT
CASRTGDRIGELFF
>-|TRBJ2-7|TRBV18|-
TGTGCCAGCTCACCTCCACAGGGCATCTACGAGCAGTACTTC
CASSPPQGIYEQYF
>-|TRBJ2-7|TRBV7-9|-
TGTGCCAGCAGCCTCCCCGCGGGGGCTGGTGAGCAGTACTTC
CASSLPAGAGEQYF
>TRBD2|TRBJ2-1|TRBV9|few
TGTGCCAGCAGCGTACGAGCGGGGGGGGACTACAATGAGCAGTTCTTC
CASSVRAGGDYNEQFF
>-|TRBJ1-4|TRBV5-1|once
TGCGCCAGCAGCCCGGGTGGGGCTGCAACTAATGAAAAACTGTTTTTT
CASSPGGAATNEKLFF
>TRBD1|TRBJ1-5|TRBV6-1|-
TGTGCCACAAATACAGGGGGCTTCCAGCCCCAGCATTTT
CATNTGGFQPQHF
>-|TRBJ2-7|TRBV7-9|-
TGTGCCAGCAGCTTAGGAGGTATGAGGGAGCAGTACTTC
CASSLGGMREQYF
>TRBD2|TRBJ2-7|TRBV10-3|-
TGTGCCATCAGTGCAGAGGGAGGACTAGCCACCTACGAGCAGTACTTC
CAISAEGGLATYEQYF